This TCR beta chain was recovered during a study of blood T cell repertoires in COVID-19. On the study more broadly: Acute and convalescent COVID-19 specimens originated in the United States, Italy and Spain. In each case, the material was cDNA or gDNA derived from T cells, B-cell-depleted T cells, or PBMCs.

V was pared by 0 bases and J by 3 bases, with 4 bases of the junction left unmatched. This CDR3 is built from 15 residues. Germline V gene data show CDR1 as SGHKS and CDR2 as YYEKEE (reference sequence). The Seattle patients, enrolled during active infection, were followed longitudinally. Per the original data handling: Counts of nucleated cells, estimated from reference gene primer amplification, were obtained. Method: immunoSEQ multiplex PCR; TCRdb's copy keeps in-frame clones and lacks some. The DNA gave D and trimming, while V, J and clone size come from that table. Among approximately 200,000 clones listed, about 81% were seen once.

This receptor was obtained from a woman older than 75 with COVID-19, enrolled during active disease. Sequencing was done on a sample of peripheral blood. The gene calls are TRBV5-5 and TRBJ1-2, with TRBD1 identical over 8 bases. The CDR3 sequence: CASSLAGDRHYGYTF. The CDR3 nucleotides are TGTGCCAGCAGCTTGGCCGGGGACAGGCACTATGGCTACACCTTC.